The 28 T cell receptor beta chains below all came from one sample that was sequenced in a study of cytomegalovirus exposure and HLA in healthy donors. 13 Jbeta primers and 60 Vbeta primers were used for the PCR. Here immunoSEQ multiplex PCR was the method, and the copy in TCRdb shows in-frame clones only, minus some. The profile shows about 150,000 clones, around 78% of them singletons. The sample consisted of PBMCs. These TCRs come from a woman aged 50 to 60 in good health and CMV-seropositive.

The chain couples TRBV2 to TRBJ1-1; no clear D gene. The V gene lost 0 bases and the J gene lost 3 bases, with 11 bases spanning the gap. Germline-derived CDR1 and CDR2 are SNHLY and FYNNEI. This CDR3 comprises 15 residues. CDR3 region: CASSEALPGYTEAFF. The CDR3 DNA is TGTGCCAGCAGTGAAGCGCTTCCTGGCTACACTGAAGCTTTCTTT.

This chain joins TRBV18 and TRBJ2-7; the D gene is possibly TRBD1 (6 bases). The germline CDR1 and CDR2 sequences are KGHSH and LQKENI. The CDR3 loop spans 13 amino acids. V lost 3 bases to trimming and J lost 4 bases, with 10 bases between them. This chain's CDR3 is CASSPRQVYEQYF. DNA for the CDR3: TGTGCCAGCTCACCTCGACAGGTTTACGAGCAGTACTTC.

V and J are TRBV10-3 and TRBJ1-2; 7 bases align to TRBD1. The germline gives CDR1 ENHRY, CDR2 SYGVKD. V was pared by 8 bases and J by 7 bases, with 10 bases of the junction left unmatched. The CDR3 contains 13 residues. The CDR3 reads CAIPRTGGVGYTF. CDR3 bases: TGTGCCATCCCTCGGACAGGTGGGGTTGGCTACACCTTC.

The chain links TRBV28 to TRBJ2-7, with D hard to call. V gave up 5 bases and J gave up 2 bases, with 4 bases separating them. The germline V gene has CDR1 MDHEN and CDR2 SYDVKM. The CDR3 consists of 11 residues. CDR3 region: CASSPTYEQYF. In nucleotides, the CDR3 is TGTGCCAGCAGTCCCACCTACGAGCAGTACTTC.

This clone has just a few counts. The chain has TRBV2 and TRBJ2-3, with 10 bases aligning to TRBD1. Germline V gene sequence: CDR1 SNHLY, CDR2 FYNNEI. The trim removed 6 bases at V and 9 bases at J, leaving 12 bases unmatched. The CDR3 sequence is 15 residues long. The CDR3 sequence is CASRGGDRGPGTQYF. The CDR3 coding sequence is TGTGCCAGCAGAGGGGGGGACAGGGGCCCTGGGACGCAGTATTTT.

The V call is TRBV14, the J call TRBJ2-7; 8 bases are a match to TRBD2. There are 15 residues in the CDR3. J lost 7 bases, V lost 1 base, and 9 bases had no gene match. Germline V gene sequence: CDR1 SGHDN, CDR2 FVKESK. This CDR3 is CASSQGRGARREQYF. The CDR3 DNA is TGTGCCAGCAGCCAAGGGCGGGGGGCGAGAAGGGAGCAGTACTTC.

This chain joins TRBV2 and TRBJ2-1; tentative D call: TRBD2 (6 bases). Germline CDR1 SNHLY, CDR2 FYNNEI. V shed 11 bases and J shed 4 bases, with 18 bases lying between them. The CDR3 extends over 14 amino acids. CDR3 region: CAASEGTRYNEQFF. The CDR3 coding sequence is TGTGCCGCCAGTGAGGGGACTCGTTACAATGAGCAGTTCTTC.

This rearrangement joins TRBV7-9 to TRBJ1-4; D is undetermined. Trimming removed 5 bases from V and 8 bases from J, with 15 bases in between. Germline values: CDR1 SEHNR, CDR2 FQNEAQ (reference sequence). This CDR3 is built from 14 residues. The CDR3 is CASSPLALREKLFF. The CDR3 region has the DNA TGTGCCAGCAGCCCACTAGCTTTGAGGGAAAAACTGTTTTTT.

This clone was detected only a few times. The rearrangement links TRBV4-1 to TRBJ2-7; 11 bases match TRBD1. V was pared by 5 bases and J by 3 bases, with 6 bases of the junction left unmatched. CDR3 length: 15 amino acids. Looked up from germline, CDR1 is MGHRA and CDR2 is YSYEKL. The CDR3 is CASSWGQGEGYEQYF. The CDR3 DNA sequence: TGCGCCAGCAGCTGGGGACAGGGGGAAGGCTACGAGCAGTACTTC.

The chain carries TRBV7-2 and TRBJ1-2, with no clear D. V lost 4 bases and J 2 bases, leaving 8 bases between the germline ends. This CDR3 has 13 residues. Germline assignment: CDR1 SGHTA and CDR2 FQGNSA. The CDR3 coding sequence is TGTGCCAGCAGCTCCCCTGCGAACTATGGCTACACCTTC. Amino acid sequence: CASSSPANYGYTF.

The genes are TRBV9 and TRBJ2-3; no clear D. V lost 1 base, J lost 8 bases, and 17 bases lay in between. This CDR3 contains 15 residues. CDR1 is SGDLS and CDR2 is YYNGEE in the germline V gene. The CDR3, as DNA: TGTGCCAGCAGCGTATCAGGTTCCTTACTGGGTACGCAGTATTTT. This gives the protein CASSVSGSLLGTQYF.

Note on this clone: Germline and junction disagree at one end, which may indicate a read error. The same CDR3 also results from other DNA sequences found in this sample. The gene calls are TRBV7-7 and TRBJ2-1; 13 nucleotides line up with TRBD2. Per the germline V gene, CDR1 is SSHAT and CDR2 is FNYEAQ (reference sequence). CDR3 size: 14 residues. CDR3 DNA: TGTGCTAGCAGCTTAGGACTAGCGGGGGATGAGCAGTTCTTC. Amino acids: CASSLGLAGDEQFF.

The sample holds a few counts of this clone. The chain has TRBV7-9 and TRBJ2-7, with TRBD2 matching 7 bases. Germline-derived CDR1 and CDR2 are SEHNR and FQNEAQ (reference sequence). V lost 5 bases and J lost 5; bases outside the gene matches: 12. The CDR3 runs to 15 residues. CDR3 sequence (DNA): TGTGCCAGCAGCCCCTCCGGGGAGGGTAAGGACGAGCAGTACTTC. It specifies CASSPSGEGKDEQYF.

The chain recombines TRBV19 with TRBJ1-2, with no clear D. Germline V CDR1 and CDR2: LNHDA, SQIVND (reference sequence). Trimming removed 6 bases from V and 1 base from J, with 27 bases in between. The CDR3 contains 19 residues. CDR3 in DNA: TGTGCCAGTAGCCCAATTGGGGAGGGAAAAGCAGCGGATAACTATGGCTACACCTTC. Protein product: CASSPIGEGKAADNYGYTF.

This rearrangement joins TRBV11-3 to TRBJ1-1, with D hard to call. V lost 0 bases and J 8 bases, leaving 7 bases between the germline ends. The germline V gene has CDR1 SGHNT and CDR2 YENEEA. The CDR3 is 12 residues long. As DNA, the CDR3 is TGTGCCAGCAGCTTAGATCTACAGGAAGCTTTCTTT. It yields the protein CASSLDLQEAFF.

The chain has TRBV4-3 and TRBJ2-6; no definite D call. This CDR3 region has 16 residues. Per the germline V gene, CDR1 is LGHNA and CDR2 is YSLEER. Trimming cost V 3 bases and J 0 bases, with 9 bases left between them. For the CDR3, the DNA is TGCGCCAGCAGCCAGTTTGTTAACTCTGGGGCCAACGTCCTGACTTTC. Its translation is CASSQFVNSGANVLTF.

The chain links TRBV29-1 to TRBJ2-1; perhaps TRBD2 as D (6 bases). CDR1 SQVTM and CDR2 ANQGSEA come from the germline V gene. V was trimmed by 3 bases and J by 5 bases, leaving 14 bases between them. The CDR3 is 14 amino acids. The DNA for the CDR3 is TGCAGCGTTGATCGCCTAGCGTTTGACAATGAGCAGTTCTTC. Translated, it gives CSVDRLAFDNEQFF.

With regard to this clone: Other DNA sequences of this sample code for an identical CDR3. This sequence joins TRBV29-1 and TRBJ2-5; D is possibly TRBD1 (5 bases). The CDR3 consists of 12 residues. Trimming took 4 bases from V and 2 from J, leaving 8 bases between them. Germline values: CDR1 SQVTM, CDR2 ANQGSEA. The CDR3 loop is CSVGQGQETQYF. The CDR3 DNA reads as TGCAGCGTTGGCCAGGGACAAGAGACCCAGTACTTC.

V gene TRBV9 combines with J gene TRBJ2-7; D perhaps matches TRBD1 (6 bases). The germline gives CDR1 SGDLS, CDR2 YYNGEE. The CDR3 extends over 16 amino acids. V gave up 0 bases and J gave up 0 bases, with 13 bases separating them. CDR3 amino acids: CASSVVPGQSSYEQYF. In DNA, the CDR3 is TGTGCCAGCAGCGTAGTACCCGGACAGAGCTCCTACGAGCAGTACTTC.

The CDR3 loop reads CASSFYFVLRQGAEAFF. In DNA form, the CDR3 reads TGTGCCAGCAGCTTTTATTTTGTTCTGAGACAGGGCGCTGAAGCTTTCTTT. J is TRBJ1-1 and V is TRBV5-6; 7 nucleotides align to TRBD1. Germline V gives CDR1 SGHDT, CDR2 YYEEEE. CDR3 size: 17 residues. Germline trimming cut 2 bases from V and 6 bases from J; bases unmatched to any gene: 16.

The sample holds one count of this clone. DNA of the CDR3: TGTGCCAGTAGTATACCCGGACAGGGTTGGACTGAAGCTTTCTTT. It is translated as CASSIPGQGWTEAFF. The J gene is TRBJ1-1, the V gene TRBV19; the match to TRBD1 covers 8 bases. V trimming: 2 bases; J trimming: 5 bases; junction bases outside the gene matches: 7. This CDR3 is 15 amino acids long. The germline V gene encodes CDR1 LNHDA and CDR2 SQIVND (reference sequence).

The rearrangement links TRBV7-8 to TRBJ1-2; 9 bases align to TRBD1. The V gene end was trimmed by 4 bases and the J gene end by 4 bases; junction bases not matched to a gene: 4. Germline V CDR1 and CDR2: SGHVS, FQNEAQ. The CDR3 is made up of 14 amino acids. The CDR3 coding sequence is TGTGCCAGCAGCTCCGGACAGGGGAGCTATGGCTACACCTTC. This encodes CASSSGQGSYGYTF.

V is TRBV13 and J is TRBJ2-2; 9 bases line up with TRBD2. Trimming removed 7 bases from V and 4 bases from J; junction bases left unmatched: 10. This CDR3 spans 16 amino acids. The germline CDR1 and CDR2 sequences are PRHDT and FYEKMQ (reference sequence). CDR3 amino acids: CASTETGLAVTGELFF. In DNA, the CDR3 is TGTGCCAGCACAGAAACGGGACTAGCCGTCACCGGGGAGCTGTTTTTT. The full variable domain, its missing parts supplied by reference TRBV13 and TRBJ2-2, is AAGVIQSPRHLIKEKRETATLKCYPIPRHDTVYWYQQGPGQDPQFLISFYEKMQSDKGSIPDRFSAQQFSDYHSELNMSSLELGDSALYFCASTETGLAVTGELFFGEGSRLTVL.

The chain combines TRBV19 with TRBJ1-1; D gene ambiguous. Trimming took off 4 bases at V and 8 bases at J, with 5 bases between the two ends. The CDR3 is 10 amino acids. Per the germline V gene, CDR1 is LNHDA and CDR2 is SQIVND (reference sequence). CDR3 nucleotides: TGTGCCAGTAGTAGGGCGGAAGCTTTCTTT. Translated: CASSRAEAFF.

There are a few counts of this clone. The chain joins TRBV9 to TRBJ2-7; 10 nucleotides match TRBD2. V trimming: 0 bases; J trimming: 3 bases; junction bases outside the gene matches: 3. The CDR3 length is 15 residues. CDR1 and CDR2 from the germline V gene are SGDLS and YYNGEE. In nucleotides, the CDR3 is TGTGCCAGCAGCGTAGCTAGCGGGAGAGGCTACGAGCAGTACTTC. Its translation: CASSVASGRGYEQYF.

This rearrangement joins TRBV6-5 to TRBJ1-2, with a tentative D call TRBD1 (6 bases). CDR1 is MNHEY, CDR2 SVGAGI, per germline. The CDR3 contains 14 residues. V gave up 6 bases and J gave up 4 bases, with 15 bases separating them. The CDR3 sequence: CASSRTAGGYGYTF. In DNA form, the CDR3 reads TGTGCCAGCAGCAGGACAGCTGGGGGCTATGGCTACACCTTC.

CDR3 DNA: TGTGCCAGCAGTTCGGGACAGCCAGAATCTAACTATGGCTACACCTTC. Amino acid sequence: CASSSGQPESNYGYTF. The chain is built from TRBV28 and TRBJ1-2; 7 bases are shared with TRBD1. V was clipped by 4 bases and J by 0 bases; unmatched bases: 8. Per the germline V gene, CDR1 is MDHEN and CDR2 is SYDVKM. There are 16 residues in the CDR3.

This clone came up once. This chain connects TRBV7-2 to TRBJ2-2, with 12 bases matching TRBD2. Germline V gene sequence: CDR1 SGHTA, CDR2 FQGNSA. The junction had 3 bases not matched to a gene; V was cut back by 8 bases and J by 5 bases. The CDR3 is 14 amino acids. CDR3 in amino acids: CASSGTSGTGELFF. The CDR3 nucleotides read TGTGCCAGCTCCGGGACTAGCGGGACCGGGGAGCTGTTTTTT.